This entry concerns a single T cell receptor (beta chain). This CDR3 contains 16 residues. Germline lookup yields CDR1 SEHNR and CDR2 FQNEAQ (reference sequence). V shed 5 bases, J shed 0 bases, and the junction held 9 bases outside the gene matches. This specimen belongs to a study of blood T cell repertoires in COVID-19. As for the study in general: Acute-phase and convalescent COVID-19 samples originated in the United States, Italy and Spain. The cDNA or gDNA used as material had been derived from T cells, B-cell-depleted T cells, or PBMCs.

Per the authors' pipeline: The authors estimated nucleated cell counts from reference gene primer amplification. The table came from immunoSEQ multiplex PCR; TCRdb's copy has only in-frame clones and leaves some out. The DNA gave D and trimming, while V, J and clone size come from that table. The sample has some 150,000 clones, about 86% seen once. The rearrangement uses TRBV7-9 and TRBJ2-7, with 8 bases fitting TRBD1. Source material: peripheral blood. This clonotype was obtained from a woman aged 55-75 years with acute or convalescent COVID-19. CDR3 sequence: CASSPGRGPLSYEQYF. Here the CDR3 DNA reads TGTGCCAGCAGCCCGGGCAGGGGGCCCCTCTCCTACGAGCAGTACTTC.